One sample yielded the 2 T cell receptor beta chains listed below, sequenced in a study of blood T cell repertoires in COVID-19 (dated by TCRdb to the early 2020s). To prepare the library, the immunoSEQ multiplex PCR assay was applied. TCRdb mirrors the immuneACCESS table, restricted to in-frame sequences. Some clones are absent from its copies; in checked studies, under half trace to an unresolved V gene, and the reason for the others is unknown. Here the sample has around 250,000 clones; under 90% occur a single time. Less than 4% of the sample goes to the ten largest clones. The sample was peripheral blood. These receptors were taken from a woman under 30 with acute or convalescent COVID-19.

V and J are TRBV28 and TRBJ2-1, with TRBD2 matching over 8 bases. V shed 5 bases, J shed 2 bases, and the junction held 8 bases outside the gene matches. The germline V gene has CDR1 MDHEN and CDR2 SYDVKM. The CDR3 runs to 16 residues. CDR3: CASSPPSGGAYNEQFF. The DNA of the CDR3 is TGTGCCAGCAGTCCCCCGAGCGGGGGCGCCTACAATGAGCAGTTCTTC.

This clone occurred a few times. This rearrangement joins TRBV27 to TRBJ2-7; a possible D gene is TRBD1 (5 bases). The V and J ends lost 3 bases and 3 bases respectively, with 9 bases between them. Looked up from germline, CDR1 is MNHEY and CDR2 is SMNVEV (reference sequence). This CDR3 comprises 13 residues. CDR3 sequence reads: CASSFGHRYEQYF. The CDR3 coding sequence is TGTGCCAGCAGTTTTGGACACCGCTACGAGCAGTACTTC.